Detailed here is one T cell receptor beta chain. V lost 2 bases and J lost 1, with 5 bases in between. CDR3 length equals 13 residues. From germline, CDR1 is MNHEY and CDR2 SVGAGI. TCRdb's copy holds only in-frame clones and misses some; the assay was immunoSEQ multiplex PCR. This repertoire shows 45,000 to 70,000 clones, roughly 96% found once; its top ten account for around 0.078%. The data originate from a study of T cells after somatic rescue of genetic block. The chain uses TRBV6-5 and TRBJ1-1, with D hard to call. This clonotype was sampled from a child under two years old. The sequenced material came from peripheral blood mononuclear cells (PBMCs). The CDR3 DNA is TGTGCCAGCAGTTACCTACAGAACACTGAAGCTTTCTTT. Translation: CASSYLQNTEAFF.